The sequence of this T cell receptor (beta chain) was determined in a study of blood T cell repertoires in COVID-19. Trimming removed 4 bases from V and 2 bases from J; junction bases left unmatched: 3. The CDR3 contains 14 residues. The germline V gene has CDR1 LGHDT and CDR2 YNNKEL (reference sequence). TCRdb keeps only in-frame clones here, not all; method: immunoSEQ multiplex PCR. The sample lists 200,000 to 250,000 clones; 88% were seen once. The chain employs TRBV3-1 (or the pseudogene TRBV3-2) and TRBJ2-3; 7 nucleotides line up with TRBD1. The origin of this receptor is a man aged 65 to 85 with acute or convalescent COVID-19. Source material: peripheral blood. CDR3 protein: CASSLGQHTDTQYF. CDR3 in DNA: TGTGCCAGCAGCCTGGGACAGCACACAGATACGCAGTATTTT.